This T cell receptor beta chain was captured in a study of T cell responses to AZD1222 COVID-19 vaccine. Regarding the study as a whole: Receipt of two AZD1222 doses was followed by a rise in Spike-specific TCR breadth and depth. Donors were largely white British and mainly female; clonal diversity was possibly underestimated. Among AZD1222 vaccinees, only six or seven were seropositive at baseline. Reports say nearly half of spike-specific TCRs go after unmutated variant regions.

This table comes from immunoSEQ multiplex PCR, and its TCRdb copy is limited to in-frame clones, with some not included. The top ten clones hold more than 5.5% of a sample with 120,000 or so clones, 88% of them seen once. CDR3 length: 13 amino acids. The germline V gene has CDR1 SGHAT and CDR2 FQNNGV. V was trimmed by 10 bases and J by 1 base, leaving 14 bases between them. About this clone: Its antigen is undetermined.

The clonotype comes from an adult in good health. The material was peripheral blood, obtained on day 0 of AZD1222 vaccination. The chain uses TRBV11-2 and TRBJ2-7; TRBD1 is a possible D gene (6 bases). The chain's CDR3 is CAIEDGQSYEQYF. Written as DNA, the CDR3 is TGTGCCATAGAAGATGGACAGTCCTACGAGCAGTACTTC.